These 2 T cell receptor beta chains were sequenced from one sample in a study of blood T cell repertoires in COVID-19. Clones were read by immunoSEQ multiplex PCR, and TCRdb kept only the in-frame ones, dropping some. The sample shows roughly 410,000 clones, about 90% of them seen only once. Sequenced material: peripheral blood. Source of these receptors: a woman aged 55-70 years with COVID-19, enrolled during active disease.

This clone has only one observation. This CDR3 is CASSQPGLAASTDTQYF. For the CDR3, the DNA is TGCGCCAGCAGCCAACCTGGACTAGCAGCTAGCACAGATACGCAGTATTTT. V usage is TRBV4-1 and J usage is TRBJ2-3; 8 bases map to TRBD2. The CDR3 runs 17 residues. V dropped 2 bases and J dropped 0; count of bases not matched to a gene: 7. Germline V gives CDR1 MGHRA, CDR2 YSYEKL.

The rearrangement links TRBV7-9 to TRBJ1-4, with D tentatively TRBD1 (6 bases). CDR3 length equals 14 residues. V shed 4 bases and J shed 6 bases, with 12 bases lying between them. CDR1 SEHNR and CDR2 FQNEAQ come from the germline V gene (reference sequence). CDR3: CASSSHRVDEKLFF. The CDR3 bases are TGTGCCAGCAGCTCTCACAGGGTGGATGAAAAACTGTTTTTT. The full variable domain, its missing parts supplied by reference TRBV7-9 and TRBJ1-4, is DTGVSQNPRHKITKRGQNVTFRCDPISEHNRLYWYRQTLGQGPEFLTYFQNEAQLEKSRLLSDRFSAERPKGSFSTLEIQRTEQGDSAMYLCASSSHRVDEKLFFGSGTQLSVL.